This T cell receptor (beta chain) was sequenced during a study of blood T cell repertoires in COVID-19. Background on the study: The United States, Italy and Spain provided the acute and convalescent COVID-19 samples.

Trimming removed 7 bases from V and 8 bases from J; junction bases left unmatched: 13. The CDR3 runs to 14 residues. The germline gives CDR1 LNHDA, CDR2 SQIVND (reference sequence). Living in under 30 US areas, the participants were between about 18 and 95 years of age. As handled by the study authors: Amplifying reference gene primers gave estimates of nucleated cell counts. Measured with immunoSEQ multiplex PCR; TCRdb has only the in-frame clones, and not every one. D and trimming were read from the DNA, whereas the V and J calls and clone size are those reported in that table. Of some 290,000 clones in the sample, 90% were seen once.

This TCR derives from a woman in her twenties or thirties who had been exposed to COVID-19. The sequencing input was PBMCs or T cells enriched from blood (not recorded which). V is TRBV19 and J is TRBJ1-2; 7 nucleotides match TRBD1. CDR3 DNA: TGTGCCAGTACCTGGGACAGTGAGAGAATAGGCTACACCTTC. It yields the protein CASTWDSERIGYTF.